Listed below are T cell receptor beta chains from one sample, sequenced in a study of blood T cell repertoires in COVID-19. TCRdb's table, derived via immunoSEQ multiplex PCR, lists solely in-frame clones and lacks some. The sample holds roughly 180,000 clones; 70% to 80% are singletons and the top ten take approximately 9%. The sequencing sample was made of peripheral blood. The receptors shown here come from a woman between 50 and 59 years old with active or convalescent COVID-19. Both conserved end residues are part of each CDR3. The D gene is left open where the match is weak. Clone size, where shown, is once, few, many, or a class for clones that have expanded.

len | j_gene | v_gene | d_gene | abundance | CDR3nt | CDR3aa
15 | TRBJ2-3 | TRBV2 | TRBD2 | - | TGTGCCAGCAGTGAAGGGACTAGCGTCACAGATACGCAGTATTTT | CASSEGTSVTDTQYF
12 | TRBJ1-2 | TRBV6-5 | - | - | TGTGCCAGCAGGCCCAAAGGGGCTGGCTACACCTTC | CASRPKGAGYTF
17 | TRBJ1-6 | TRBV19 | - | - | TGTGCCAGTAGTTCTCGCGGAGGGAGCTCCTATAATTCACCCCTCCACTTT | CASSSRGGSSYNSPLHF
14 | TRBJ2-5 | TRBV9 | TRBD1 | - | TGTGCCAGCAGCTCCACAGGGGGCGCGGAGACCCAGTACTTC | CASSSTGGAETQYF
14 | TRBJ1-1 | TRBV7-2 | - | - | TGTGCCAGCAGCCAAAATCAGGGACTTTCTGAAGCTTTCTTT | CASSQNQGLSEAFF
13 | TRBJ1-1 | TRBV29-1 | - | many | TGCAGCGTCCTCGGGGGTTGGAACACTGAAGCTTTCTTT | CSVLGGWNTEAFF
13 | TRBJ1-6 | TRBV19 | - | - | TGTGCCAGTAGGACCCAGGGGAATTCACCCCTCCACTTT | CASRTQGNSPLHF
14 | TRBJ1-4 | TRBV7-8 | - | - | TGTGCCAGCAGCAAAAGAACAGGGATCGAAAAACTGTTTTTT | CASSKRTGIEKLFF
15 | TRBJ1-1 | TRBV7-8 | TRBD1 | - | TGTGCCAGCAGCTTACGGACAGGGAGTGGCACTGAAGCTTTCTTT | CASSLRTGSGTEAFF
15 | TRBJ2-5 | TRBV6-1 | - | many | TGTGCCAGCAGTGAAGCTACGGGGATCGAGGAGACCCAGTACTTC | CASSEATGIEETQYF
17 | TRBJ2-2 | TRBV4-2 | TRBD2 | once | TGTGCCAGCAGCCAAGATCCTAGGACTAGTAACACCGGGGAGCTGTTTTTT | CASSQDPRTSNTGELFF
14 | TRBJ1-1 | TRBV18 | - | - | TGTGCCAGCTCACCAGGTGGGGAGGGTACTGAAGCTTTCTTT | CASSPGGEGTEAFF
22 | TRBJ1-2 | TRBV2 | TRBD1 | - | TGTGCCAGCAGTGAAGCGCTAAGGACAGGGGGAAAACGGGGACGGATCTTCGGCGGCTACACCTTC | CASSEALRTGGKRGRIFGGYTF
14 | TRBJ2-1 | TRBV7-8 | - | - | TGTGCCAGCAGCTTAGCTAGCACGTACAATGAGCAGTTCTTC | CASSLASTYNEQFF
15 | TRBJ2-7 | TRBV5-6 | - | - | TGTGCCAGCAGCTTCACAGGGCTTTTCTCCTACGAGCAGTACTTC | CASSFTGLFSYEQYF
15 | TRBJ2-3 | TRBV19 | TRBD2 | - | TGTGCCAGTAGTACTGGACTAGGCCCTACAGATACGCAGTATTTT | CASSTGLGPTDTQYF
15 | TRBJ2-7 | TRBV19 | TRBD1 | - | TGTGCCAGTAGTCCGTGGGACAGGGCTGGGTACGAGCAGTACTTC | CASSPWDRAGYEQYF
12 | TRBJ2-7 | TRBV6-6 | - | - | TGTGCCACAGGGGGGTCCGCCGACGAGCAGTACTTC | CATGGSADEQYF
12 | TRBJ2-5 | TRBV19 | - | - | TGTGCCAGTAGTACAGGGAGGGAGACCCAGTACTTC | CASSTGRETQYF
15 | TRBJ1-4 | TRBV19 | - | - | TGTGCCAGTAGTAGCCTCGTGCGAACTAATGAAAAACTGTTTTTT | CASSSLVRTNEKLFF
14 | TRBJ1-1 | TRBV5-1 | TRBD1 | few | TGCGCCAGCAGCTCCCAGGGGGCGCGCACTGAAGCTTTCTTT | CASSSQGARTEAFF
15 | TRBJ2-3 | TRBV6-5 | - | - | TGTGCCAGCAGACGGGACTCGGCTAGCACAGATACGCAGTATTTT | CASRRDSASTDTQYF
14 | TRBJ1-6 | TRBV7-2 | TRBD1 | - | TGTGCCAGCAGCTATCAGGGGGATGGTTCACCCCTCCACTTT | CASSYQGDGSPLHF
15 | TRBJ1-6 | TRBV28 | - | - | TGTGCCAGCAGTTCACATCAGGGTTCCAATTCACCCCTCCACTTT | CASSSHQGSNSPLHF
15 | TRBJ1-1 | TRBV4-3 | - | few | TGCGCCAGCAGCCAAGATTGGGGAGCGAACACTGAAGCTTTCTTT | CASSQDWGANTEAFF
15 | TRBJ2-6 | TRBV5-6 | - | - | TGTGCCAGCAGCTTGGCAGGGGCTGGGGCCAACGTCCTGACTTTC | CASSLAGAGANVLTF
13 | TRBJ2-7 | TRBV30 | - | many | TGTGCCTGGAGTGTCTTTCCTCCCCACGAGCAGTACTTC | CAWSVFPPHEQYF
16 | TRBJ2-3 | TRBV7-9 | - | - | TGTGCCAGCAGCTTAAACCGGCGGGCCCCTCAAGATACGCAGTATTTT | CASSLNRRAPQDTQYF
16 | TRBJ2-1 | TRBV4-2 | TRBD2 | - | TGTGCCAGCAGCCAAGAACCGGGAGGGCCCTACAATGAGCAGTTCTTC | CASSQEPGGPYNEQFF
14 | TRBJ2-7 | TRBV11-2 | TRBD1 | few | TGTGCCAGCAGCTCGCGGACAGGGAGCTACGAGCAGTACTTC | CASSSRTGSYEQYF
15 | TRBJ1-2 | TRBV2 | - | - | TGTGCCAGCAGGCCTTTGGCAGGGCCCAACTATGGCTACACCTTC | CASRPLAGPNYGYTF
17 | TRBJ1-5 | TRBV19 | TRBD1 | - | TGTGCCAGTAGTACCCTCCTCGGAGGGGGCAAGGGGCAGCCCCAGCATTTT | CASSTLLGGGKGQPQHF
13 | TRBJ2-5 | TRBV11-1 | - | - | TGTGCCAGCAGCTTAGGACGGGGTGAGACCCAGTACTTC | CASSLGRGETQYF
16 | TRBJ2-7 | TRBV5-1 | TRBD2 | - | TGCGCCAGCAGTCCATATAGCGGGGGTTTGGAGTACGAGCAGTACTTC | CASSPYSGGLEYEQYF
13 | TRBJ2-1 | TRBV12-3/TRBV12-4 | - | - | TGTGCCAGCAGTTTAAGGGGGTACAATGAGCAGTTCTTC | CASSLRGYNEQFF
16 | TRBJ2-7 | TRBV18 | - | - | TGTGCCAGCTCACCACCGGGGAACAGGATCGCCTACGAGCAGTACTTC | CASSPPGNRIAYEQYF
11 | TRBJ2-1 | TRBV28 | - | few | TGTGCCAGCAGTTCATACAATGAGCAGTTCTTC | CASSSYNEQFF
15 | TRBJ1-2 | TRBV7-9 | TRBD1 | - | TGTGCCAGCAGCTTCGCGGACAGGGCGAACTATGGCTACACCTTC | CASSFADRANYGYTF